A single T cell receptor beta chain is shown here with its context. What it binds is unknown. This sample was taken from a study of vaccination and CD4 T cells after COVID-19. At the level of the study: Each individual in the study obtained two doses of BNT162b2 or mRNA-1273 vaccine. General observations from the study: Within the convalescent patients, spike mono-reactivity was found in 304 of 307 vaccine-specific clones. A comparatively limited set of convalescent patients was examined, with no early post-infection timepoints. Researchers report that a median roughly 90% of reactive clones in convalescent patients surfaced only post-vaccination.

Oncomine TCR Beta short-read sequencing was applied to DNA from cultured CD4+ T cells. One entry per CDR3 protein, called by TCRdb with MiXCR from the PCR reads. The sample lists fewer than 15,000 distinct CDR3 sequences, 43% occurring once. Noted treatment: approximately 11-day PBMC culture with coronavirus spike peptide pools or control peptides (ViraFEST assay). The TCR was taken from a human donor who had recovered from COVID-19. Sequenced material: CD4+ T cells from blood, cultured in vitro.

CDR3 nucleotide sequence: TGTGCCAGCAGCTTGGGAGGGGGACAGGGTAACTATGGCTACACCTTC. Protein product: CASSLGGGQGNYGYTF. The rearrangement links TRBV5-4 to TRBJ1-2; 9 positions agree with TRBD1. Losses at the gene ends were 0 bases for V and 1 base for J; bases not matched to a gene: 4. The CDR3 consists of 16 residues. The V gene's germline CDR1 is SGHNT and CDR2 YYREEE (reference sequence).